What follows are 3 T cell receptor beta chains derived from one specimen sequenced in a study of CD8 T cells in Susac syndrome. Random hexamers served to reverse transcribe roughly 0.45 to 1 ug RNA. TCRdb reanalysed the immunoSEQ multiplex PCR reads using MiXCR and keeps one entry per CDR3 protein. The data show 15,000 to 20,000 distinct CDR3 sequences, approximately 95% seen once. The specimen sequenced was CD8+ T cells from PBMCs. The receptors were gathered from a human donor in good health.

This chain links TRBV4-3 with TRBJ1-3, with 9 bases aligning to TRBD1. With V trimmed by 5 bases and J by 4 bases, 6 bases remained unmatched. The CDR3 runs to 15 residues. Germline V gene lookup returns CDR1 LGHNA and CDR2 YSLEER. CDR3 bases: TGCGCCAGCAGCTGGGGACAGGGCGGGGGAAACACCATATATTTT. As protein: CASSWGQGGGNTIYF.

This sequence joins TRBV23-1 and TRBJ2-1, with 12 bases matching TRBD1. TRBV23-1 is flagged as an ORF with uncertain function. Trimming at V came to 2 bases and at J to 2 bases, leaving 7 bases not matched to a gene. The CDR3 extends over 18 amino acids. As DNA, the CDR3 is TGCGCCAGCAGTCAAATCGCTCGGGACAGGGGGCCCTACAATGAGCAGTTCTTC. It translates to CASSQIARDRGPYNEQFF.

The gene calls are TRBV6-1 and TRBJ2-1, with a weak D call TRBD1 (6 bases). This CDR3 spans 15 amino acids. V was trimmed by 2 bases and J by 3 bases, leaving 11 bases between them. Germline loops: CDR1 MNHNS, CDR2 SASEGT. The CDR3, as DNA: TGTGCCAGCAGTGAACTTAGGGGGATCTACAATGAGCAGTTCTTC. Amino acid sequence: CASSELRGIYNEQFF.